This T cell receptor (beta chain) emerged from a study of OX40 agonist ivuxolimab in advanced cancers. Study information: Age averaged approximately 60 years (range about 20 to 80), and more than 80% were male.

The repertoire was sequenced with immunoSEQ multiplex PCR; TCRdb's copy has only in-frame clones and lacks some. The sample has around 27,000 clones, 84% seen once. CDR3 size: 17 residues. Trimming took 4 bases from V and 4 from J; bases not matched to a gene: 15. The V gene's germline CDR1 is SGHRS and CDR2 YFSETQ. Study-level points and caveats: Circulating CD4+ and CD8+ T cells showed clonal expansion by week 6 at 0.1 to 3.0 mg/kg. Expanded clones belonging to CD8+ T cells outnumbered, on average, those of CD4+.

Blood specimens came from baseline, cycle 4 day 1, and cycle 7 day 1. Points on this clone: Its antigen is undetermined.

Sequenced here: CD4+ or CD8+ T cells sorted from blood, sampled in a trial of the OX40 agonist ivuxolimab. The genes are TRBV5-1 and TRBJ1-2, with 8 bases fitting TRBD1. The TCR comes from an adult with an advanced solid tumor such as melanoma, head and neck, liver or kidney cancer. The CDR3 region has the DNA TGCGCCAGCAGCCCCCGTGTGGGGCTACAGGGGGGCTATGGCTACACCTTC. This sequence encodes CASSPRVGLQGGYGYTF.